This T cell receptor (beta chain) derives from a study of T cells in localized non-small cell lung cancer (dated by TCRdb to 2018 to 2020). Turning to the overall study: T cell repertoires of approximately 250 early-stage NSCLC patients were analyzed, with tumors being compared against uninvolved tumor-adjacent lungs. The cohort was made up of 200 to 250 treatment-naive NSCLC patients whose localized lung tumors had been resected. A mean age of approximately 66 years was recorded for the NSCLC patients, of whom roughly 130 were male and about a hundred were female.

A remark on this clone: Its binding antigen is unknown. No clone much larger than this one lies a single base away; base qualities are absent.

Findings and caveats that apply to the study as a whole: Of the top 100 tumor clones, a median of roughly 53 were detected in paired uninvolved adjacent lung; around 30 were also among that lung's top 100. Since the design was exploratory, TCR variables were selected using unadjusted p-values with no false-discovery rate correction. Uninvolved tumor-adjacent lung showed the highest T cell clonality, higher than tumor, which suggests more focused antigenic responses in the adjacent lung. Because multi-region tumor sequencing was not performed, intratumor heterogeneity could not be ruled out. Higher T cell density in blood was associated with longer overall survival, whereas higher clonality in adjacent lung was associated with shorter survival.

At diagnosis, peripheral blood, uninvolved tumor-adjacent lung and tumor were collected and were preserved as a mix of fresh-frozen and FFPE material. Blood samples were analyzed as peripheral blood mononuclear cells for TCR repertoire profiling. TCR beta CDR3 regions were sequenced from DNA using the immunoSEQ Assay. As for how the authors treated the data: To compute T cell density, TCR beta template counts were normalized to usable DNA, which was estimated by amplifying housekeeping genes. Using the preseqR package, richness was estimated by extrapolating to 120,000 templates for tissue samples and 400,000 templates for PBMC samples. Clonality was taken to be one minus Pielou's evenness. To identify tissue-enriched TCRs, differential abundance testing was run on productive amino-acid clonotypes with a minimum total count of 5 and an alpha of 0.1. Repertoire overlap between compartments was quantified with the Jaccard Index and Morisita Overlap Index. TCR beta CDR3s were clustered by GLIPH together with public tetramer-defined viral CDR3s, and at least three viral sequences plus V-gene enrichment were required for viral motifs. The table was pulled from immuneACCESS by TCRdb, which kept in-frame rearrangements only. Such tables lose some clones; where checked, under half of the loss comes from unresolved V genes, and the rest has no known cause. That table furnishes V, J and clone size, whereas the DNA furnished D and trimming. The table for this sample lists approximately 100,000 clones; roughly 93% of them were counted only once. Of the sample, roughly 4.3% falls within the top ten clones.

V and J are truncated by 3 bases and 2 bases respectively, leaving an intervening sequence of 21 bases. The germline V gene (reference sequence) specifies LNHNV as CDR1 and YYDKDF as CDR2. Spanning cysteine to phenylalanine, the CDR3 consists of 18 amino acids. The DNA shown is the 54-base CDR3, in frame from base 1. This receptor chain uses TRBV15 and TRBJ2-3, and perhaps TRBD2 as D gene, on 6 matching bases. Sample: PBMCs, taken before any cancer treatment. This clonotype was obtained from a woman aged 40-69 years with stage II squamous cell lung carcinoma. The CDR3 in this case is CATSSSGIYSGNTDTQYF. The sequenced DNA is TGTGCCACCAGCAGCTCCGGGATTTATAGCGGAAACACAGATACGCAGTATTTT.